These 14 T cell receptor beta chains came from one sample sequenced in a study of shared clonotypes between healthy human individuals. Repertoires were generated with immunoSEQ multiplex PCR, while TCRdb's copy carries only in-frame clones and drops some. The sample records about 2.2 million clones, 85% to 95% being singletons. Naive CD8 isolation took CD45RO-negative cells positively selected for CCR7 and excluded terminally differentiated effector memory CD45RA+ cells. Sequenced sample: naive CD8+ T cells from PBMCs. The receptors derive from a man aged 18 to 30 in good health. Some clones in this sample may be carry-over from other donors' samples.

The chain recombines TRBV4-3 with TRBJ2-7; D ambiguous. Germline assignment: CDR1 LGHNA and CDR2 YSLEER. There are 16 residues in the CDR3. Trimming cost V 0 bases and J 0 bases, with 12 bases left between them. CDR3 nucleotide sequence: TGCGCCAGCAGCCAAGATCCCAAAGCGAGCTCCTACGAGCAGTACTTC. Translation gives CASSQDPKASSYEQYF.

CDR3 nucleotides: TGTGCCAGCAGAGCTAGCGGGAGTACCGGGGAGCTGTTTTTT. Translation gives CASRASGSTGELFF. The chain couples TRBV6-4 to TRBJ2-2; 10 nucleotides line up with TRBD2. The ends lost 6 bases at V and 5 bases at J; junction bases unmatched: 3. The CDR3 contains 14 residues. CDR1 is MRHNA, CDR2 SNTAGT, per germline.

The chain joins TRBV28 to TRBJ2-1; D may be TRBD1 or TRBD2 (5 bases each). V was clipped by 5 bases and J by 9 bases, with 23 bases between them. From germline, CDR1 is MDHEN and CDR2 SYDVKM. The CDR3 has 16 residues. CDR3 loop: CASSTRRAVGRGEQFF. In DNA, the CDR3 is TGTGCCAGCAGTACCCGTCGAGCGGTCGGAAGGGGTGAGCAGTTCTTC.

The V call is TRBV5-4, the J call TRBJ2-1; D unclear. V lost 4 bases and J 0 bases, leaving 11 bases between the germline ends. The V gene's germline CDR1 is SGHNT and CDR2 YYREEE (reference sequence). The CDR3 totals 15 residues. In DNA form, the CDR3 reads TGTGCCAGCAGCCGAAAAGTAGGCTCCTACAATGAGCAGTTCTTC. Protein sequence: CASSRKVGSYNEQFF.

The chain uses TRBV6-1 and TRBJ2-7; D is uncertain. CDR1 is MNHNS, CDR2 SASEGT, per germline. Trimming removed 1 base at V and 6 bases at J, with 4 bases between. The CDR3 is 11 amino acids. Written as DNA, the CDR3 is TGTGCCAGCAGTGAAGGTAGCGAGCAGTACTTC. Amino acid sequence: CASSEGSEQYF.

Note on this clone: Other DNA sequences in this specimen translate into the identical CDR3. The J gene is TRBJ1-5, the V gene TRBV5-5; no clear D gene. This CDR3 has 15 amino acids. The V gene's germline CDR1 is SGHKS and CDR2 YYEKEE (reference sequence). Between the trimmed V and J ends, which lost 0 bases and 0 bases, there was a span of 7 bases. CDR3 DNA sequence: TGTGCCAGCAGCTTGGCGGGTAATAGCAATCAGCCCCAGCATTTT. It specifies CASSLAGNSNQPQHF.

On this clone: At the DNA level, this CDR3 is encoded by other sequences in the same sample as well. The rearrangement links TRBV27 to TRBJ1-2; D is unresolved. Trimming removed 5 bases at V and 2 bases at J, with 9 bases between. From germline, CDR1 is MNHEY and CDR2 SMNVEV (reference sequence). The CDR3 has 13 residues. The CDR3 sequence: CASSPTVNYGYTF. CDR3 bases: TGTGCCAGCAGTCCTACAGTCAACTATGGCTACACCTTC.

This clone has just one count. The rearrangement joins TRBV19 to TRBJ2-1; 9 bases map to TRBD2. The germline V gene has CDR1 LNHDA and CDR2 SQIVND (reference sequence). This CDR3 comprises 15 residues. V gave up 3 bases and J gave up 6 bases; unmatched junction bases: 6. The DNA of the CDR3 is TGTGCCAGTAGTATTTATGCGGGAGGGTCCAATGAGCAGTTCTTC. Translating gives CASSIYAGGSNEQFF.

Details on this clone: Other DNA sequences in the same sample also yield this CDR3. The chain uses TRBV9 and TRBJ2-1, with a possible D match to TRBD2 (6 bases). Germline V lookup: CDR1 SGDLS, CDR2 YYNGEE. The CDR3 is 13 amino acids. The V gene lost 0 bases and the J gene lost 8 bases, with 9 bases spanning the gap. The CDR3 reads CASSVGTGDEQFF. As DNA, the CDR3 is TGTGCCAGCAGCGTAGGAACGGGGGATGAGCAGTTCTTC.

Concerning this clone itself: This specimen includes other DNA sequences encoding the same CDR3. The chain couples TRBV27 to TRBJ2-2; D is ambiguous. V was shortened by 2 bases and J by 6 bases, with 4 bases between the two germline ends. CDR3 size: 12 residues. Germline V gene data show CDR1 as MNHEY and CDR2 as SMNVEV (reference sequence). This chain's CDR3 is CASSLRAGELFF. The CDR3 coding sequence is TGTGCCAGCAGTTTACGAGCCGGGGAGCTGTTTTTT.

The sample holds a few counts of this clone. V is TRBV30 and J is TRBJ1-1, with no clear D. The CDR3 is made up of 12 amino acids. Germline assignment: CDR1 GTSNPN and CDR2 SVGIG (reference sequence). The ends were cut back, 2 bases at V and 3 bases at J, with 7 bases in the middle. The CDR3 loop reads CAWSLGDTEAFF. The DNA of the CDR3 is TGTGCCTGGAGTTTAGGTGACACTGAAGCTTTCTTT.

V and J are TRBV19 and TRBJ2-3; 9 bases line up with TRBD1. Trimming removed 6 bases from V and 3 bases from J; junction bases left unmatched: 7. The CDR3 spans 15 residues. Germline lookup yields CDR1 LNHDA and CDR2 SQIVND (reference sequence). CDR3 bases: TGTGCCAGTAGGAACCGGGACAGGGTTACAGATACGCAGTATTTT. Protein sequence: CASRNRDRVTDTQYF. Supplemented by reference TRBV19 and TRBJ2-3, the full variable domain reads DGGITQSPKYLFRKEGQNVTLSCEQNLNHDAMYWYRQDPGQGLRLIYYSQIVNDFQKGDIAEGYSVSREKKESFPLTVTSAQKNPTAFYLCASRNRDRVTDTQYFGPGTRLTVL.

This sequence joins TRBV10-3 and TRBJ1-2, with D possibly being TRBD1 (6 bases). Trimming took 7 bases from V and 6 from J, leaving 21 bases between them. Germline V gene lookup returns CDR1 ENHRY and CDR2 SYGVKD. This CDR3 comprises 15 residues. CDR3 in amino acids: CAITEGVLTGHGYTF. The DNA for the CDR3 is TGTGCCATCACCGAGGGGGTTCTGACTGGGCATGGCTACACCTTC.

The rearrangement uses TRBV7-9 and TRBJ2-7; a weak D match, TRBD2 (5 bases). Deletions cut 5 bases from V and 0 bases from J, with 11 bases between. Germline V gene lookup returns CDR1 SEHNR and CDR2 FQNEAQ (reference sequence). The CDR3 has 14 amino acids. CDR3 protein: CASSPDWDSYEQYF. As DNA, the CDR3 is TGTGCCAGCAGCCCGGACTGGGACTCCTACGAGCAGTACTTC.